The 9 T cell receptor beta chains presented below share a single source sample, sequenced in a study of regulatory T cells in long-lasting Graves disease (TCRdb year 2021). Preparation of the library involved multiplex PCR. Reads for this sample came from an Illumina HiSeq 4000. CDR3 regions were amplified by Arm-PCR with iRepertoire HTBI primers to construct TCR beta libraries. Through fastp at Q25 and MiXCR, TCRdb rebuilt clones from the public reads, retaining in-frame beta chains. CDR3 protein sequences are deduplicated, and each keeps its most common genes and DNA. This sample holds 420,000 or so distinct CDR3 sequences; around 20% were observed only once. The ten biggest clones cover 26% of the sample. This specimen's time point label, interpreted: persistent/refractory GD, antithyroid drugs over 5 years with positive TRAb. For both TCR sequencing and RNA sequencing, RNA was extracted from PBMCs using TRIzol.

The input for sequencing was peripheral blood mononuclear cells (PBMCs), taken when the disease was refractory, from a patient treated with antithyroid drugs. The source of these receptors is a female donor with Graves disease.

The chain employs TRBV28 and TRBJ2-1; the match to TRBD2 covers 9 bases. The CDR3 consists of 15 residues. With V trimmed by 8 bases and J by 7 bases, 12 bases remained unmatched. Germline lookup yields CDR1 MDHEN and CDR2 SYDVKM. CDR3 bases: TGTGCCAGCCGACTTAGCGGGAGTCCGACAAATGAGCAGTTCTTC. It translates to CASRLSGSPTNEQFF.

In its sample, this clonotype was seen many times. J is TRBJ1-6 and V is TRBV28; possibly TRBD1 for D (6 bases). CDR3 length equals 13 residues. The germline V gene encodes CDR1 MDHEN and CDR2 SYDVKM. The V end was cut by 8 bases, the J end by 10 bases, with 15 bases between. This chain's CDR3 is CASRAQGGSPLHF. For the CDR3, the DNA is TGTGCCAGCCGAGCACAGGGAGGATCACCCCTCCACTTT.

In this sample, this clonotype turned up many times. V usage is TRBV2 and J usage is TRBJ1-1, with D possibly matching TRBD1 (5 bases). V was clipped by 6 bases and J by 1 base, with 9 bases between them. Germline lookup yields CDR1 SNHLY and CDR2 FYNNEI. The CDR3 is 13 residues long. The CDR3 DNA reads as TGTGCCAGCAGGGACACCCAGAACACTGAAGCTTTCTTT. This sequence encodes CASRDTQNTEAFF.

This clonotype was seen a few times. The chain is built from TRBV28 and TRBJ1-1; TRBD1 is a possible D gene (5 bases). This CDR3 region has 15 residues. Deletions cut 6 bases from V and 4 bases from J, with 18 bases between. The germline V gene has CDR1 MDHEN and CDR2 SYDVKM. In DNA, the CDR3 is TGTGCCAGCAGACGGGGCGGGACTGGTCTCACTGAAGCTTTCTTT. Translated: CASRRGGTGLTEAFF. The full variable domain, completed using reference TRBV28 and TRBJ1-1, is DVKVTQSSRYLVKRTGEKVFLECVQDMDHENMFWYRQDPGLGLRLIYFSYDVKMKEKGDIPEGYSVSREKKERFSLILESASTNQTSMYLCASRRGGTGLTEAFFGQGTRLTVV.

This clonotype showed up many times. The chain is built from TRBV28 and TRBJ2-7, with 7 bases matching TRBD1. Germline CDR1 reads MDHEN; CDR2 reads SYDVKM. The length of the CDR3 is 15 residues. Trimming at V came to 4 bases and at J to 0 bases, leaving 6 bases not matched to a gene. Here the CDR3 reads CASSSTGYSSYEQYF. In DNA, the CDR3 is TGTGCCAGCAGTTCGACAGGGTACAGCTCCTACGAGCAGTACTTC.

This clonotype was recorded a few times. V is TRBV19 and J is TRBJ1-2, with unresolved D. Trimming shortened V by 0 bases and J by 3 bases, and 8 bases separated the two germline ends. Germline-derived CDR1 and CDR2 are LNHDA and SQIVND (reference sequence). The CDR3 is 14 amino acids. Here the CDR3 DNA reads TGTGCCAGTAGTATAGATGGGCAGGACTATGGCTACACCTTC. It specifies CASSIDGQDYGYTF.

This clonotype was seen many times. The chain employs TRBV15 and TRBJ1-4; weak D call: TRBD1 (5 bases). Per germline, CDR1 LNHNV and CDR2 YYDKDF (reference sequence). V dropped 0 bases and J dropped 2 bases, with 10 bases sitting between them. This CDR3 has 16 residues. The CDR3 DNA sequence: TGTGCCACCAGCAGAGAGGGAGGGACCACTAATGAAAAACTGTTTTTT. Encoded protein: CATSREGGTTNEKLFF.

This clonotype has more than one count but fewer than ten. The chain carries TRBV11-1 and TRBJ2-1; 12 bases are a match to TRBD2. Germline V lookup: CDR1 SGHAT, CDR2 FQDESV (reference sequence). The CDR3 has 19 residues. J was trimmed by 5 bases and V by 6 bases; bases with no gene match: 17. DNA for the CDR3: TGTGCCAGCAGTGATTGGACGCTGATCGGACTAGCGGGAAACAATGAGCAGTTCTTC. Its translation: CASSDWTLIGLAGNNEQFF.

Remarks on this clonotype: Germline is not matched at one junction end, which may reflect a read error. Here the CDR3 reads CAWSLGQPDQPQHF. The CDR3 nucleotides are TGTGCCTGGAGTCTGGGACAGCCTGACCAGCCTCAGCATTTT. The chain has TRBV30 and TRBJ1-5, with 7 bases aligning to TRBD1. Germline-derived CDR1 and CDR2 are GTSNPN and SVGIG (reference sequence). The CDR3 spans 14 residues.